Reported below is one T cell receptor (beta chain). This clone was counted only a few times. Its target antigen remains unknown. Base qualities are not recorded, but no much larger clone differs from it by a single base. This entry comes from a study of cytomegalovirus exposure and HLA in healthy donors (dated by TCRdb to about 2017). Background on the whole study: According to a later analysis, the roughly 130 validation repertoires were produced on the same platform as the approximately 610 repertoires of the first cohort. The study aimed to test whether signatures of past pathogen exposure could be identified by cataloging public T cell receptors. Along with the approximately 670-subject first cohort, a separate validation cohort of roughly 110 different subjects was used. The study combined high-throughput TCR immunosequencing, statistical association of individual TCRs with disease status, and machine learning to predict cytomegalovirus infection status. The research as a whole found: In both the original and validation cohorts, the classifier was reported to diagnose cytomegalovirus status with high specificity and sensitivity. A few of the identified cytomegalovirus-associated TCR beta chains were confirmed in vitro to be specific for cytomegalovirus antigens. A later analysis found that TCRs clustered in the first cohort also tended to co-occur in the 120 validation repertoires, with approximately 95% of cluster scores above 0. While some public TCRs were present in many individuals, most TCR sequences turned up only very rarely across donors. The validation cohort had no HLA typing available for a later analysis, so co-occurrence within that cohort was assessed over all 130 or so repertoires. The authors suggested that the approach could potentially be generalized to other disease states and immunological phenotypes. In the study, some 180 TCR beta chains were listed as associated with cytomegalovirus.

Library preparation used the immunoSEQ multiplex PCR assay. The authors' pipeline ran thus. A statistical classification framework was developed to diagnose cytomegalovirus status using the catalog of TCR beta chain sequences. The source is immuneACCESS, and TCRdb retained only in-frame sequences with V and J called. Part of the clones is not carried over; for the studies checked, unresolved V genes explain less than half of this, and the remainder is unexplained. The V and J calls and the clone size are those of that table, but D and trimming were determined from the DNA. This sample is represented by about 160,000 clones; roughly 84% of them were singletons. The ten largest make up 9.5% to 13% of the sample. The donors were included in the validation cohort of around 120 subjects, a group kept apart from the roughly 690-subject first cohort. V is pared back by 1 base and J by 7 bases, with 14 bases lying between the germline termini. As encoded in the germline V gene, CDR1 is MGHRA while CDR2 is YSYEKL. From its cysteine to its phenylalanine, the CDR3 spans 15 amino acids. Just the 45-base CDR3 DNA is kept, in frame starting at base 1.

The clonotype comes from a man aged 25 to 45 in good health and CMV-seropositive. The rearranged segments are TRBV4-1 and TRBJ1-5, with the D segment identity uncertain. Sample: PBMCs. The CDR3 amino acid sequence is: CASSQVEGRGQPQHF. In nucleotide form, the sequence is TGCGCCAGCAGCCAAGTAGAAGGGAGAGGCCAGCCCCAGCATTTT.